The TCR beta chain described here comes from a study of control samples from healthy donors and cancer patients. This CDR3 contains 16 residues. Germline lookup yields CDR1 MDHEN and CDR2 SYDVKM. V was trimmed by 6 bases and J by 4 bases, leaving 18 bases between them. The assay was immunoSEQ multiplex PCR, and TCRdb's table has in-frame clones only and misses some. The data contain roughly 95,000 clones, 70% to 90% of them seen just once; the ten biggest clones take up less than 15%. Sequenced material: blood. The chain has TRBV28 and TRBJ2-2; D is unclear. The clonotype was recovered from a man aged 25 to 40 in good health. Here the CDR3 DNA reads TGTGCCAGCAGCTATGGTGGGTCTCGGACCACCGGGGAGCTGTTTTTT. Its protein is CASSYGGSRTTGELFF.